This record concerns one T cell receptor beta chain sequence. Antigen specificity is unknown. Coverage ceases 3 residues before the CDR3 finishes, and the germline J gene fills in the end. The data originate from a study of Tregs in tolerant kidney transplant recipients. Findings and caveats of the study: Nucleotide sequences could not be compared across some patients' samples due to primer changes.

Trimming stripped 2 bases from V and 5 bases from J, with 12 bases between. This CDR3 is 14 amino acids long. Germline V gene sequence: CDR1 SNHLY, CDR2 FYNNEI. Some clones are missing from TCRdb's copy, which holds only in-frame ones; the method was immunoSEQ multiplex PCR. The sample includes about 30,000 clones. This clonotype was obtained from a human donor who received a combined kidney and bone marrow transplant. Sequencing was performed on CD8+ T cells from blood, taken before the transplant. The chain recombines TRBV2 with TRBJ2-5; TRBD1 or TRBD2 may be the D gene (5 bases each). CDR3 DNA, as far as it was read: TGTGCCAGCAGTGAATGGCAGGGAGACGAGACC. It codes for CASSEWQGDET. The whole CDR3 sequence reads CASSEWQGDETQYF.